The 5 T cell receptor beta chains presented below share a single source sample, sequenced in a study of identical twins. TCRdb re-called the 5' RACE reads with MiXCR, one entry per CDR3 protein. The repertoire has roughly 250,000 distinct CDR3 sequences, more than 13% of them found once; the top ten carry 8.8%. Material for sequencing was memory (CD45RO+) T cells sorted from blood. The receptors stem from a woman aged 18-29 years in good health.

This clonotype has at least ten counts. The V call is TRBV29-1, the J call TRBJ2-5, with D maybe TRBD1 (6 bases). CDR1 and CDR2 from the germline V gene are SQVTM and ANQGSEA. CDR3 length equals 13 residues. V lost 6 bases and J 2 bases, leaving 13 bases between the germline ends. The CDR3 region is CSVQDGQQETQYF. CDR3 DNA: TGCAGCGTCCAAGACGGACAGCAAGAGACCCAGTACTTC.

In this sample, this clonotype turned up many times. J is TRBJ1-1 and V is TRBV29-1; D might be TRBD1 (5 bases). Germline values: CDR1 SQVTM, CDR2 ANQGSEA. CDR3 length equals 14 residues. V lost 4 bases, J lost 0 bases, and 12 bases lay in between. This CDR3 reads CSVVPGALNTEAFF. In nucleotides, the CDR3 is TGCAGCGTTGTGCCTGGGGCCCTGAACACTGAAGCTTTCTTT.

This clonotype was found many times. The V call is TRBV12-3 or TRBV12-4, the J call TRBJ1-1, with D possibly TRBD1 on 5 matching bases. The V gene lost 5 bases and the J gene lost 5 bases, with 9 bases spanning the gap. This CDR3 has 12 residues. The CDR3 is CASSPWGTEAFF. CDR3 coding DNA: TGTGCCAGCAGTCCCTGGGGGACTGAAGCTTTCTTT.

The DNA for the CDR3 is TGCAGTGCTAGAGGGGACAGGGGGCCCGAAGGTGAAGCTTTCTTT. Translated: CSARGDRGPEGEAFF. V is TRBV20-1 and J is TRBJ1-1; 12 bases align to TRBD1. The germline CDR1 and CDR2 sequences are DFQATT and SNEGSKA (reference sequence). V gave up 1 base and J gave up 7 bases; unmatched junction bases: 7. The CDR3 spans 15 residues.

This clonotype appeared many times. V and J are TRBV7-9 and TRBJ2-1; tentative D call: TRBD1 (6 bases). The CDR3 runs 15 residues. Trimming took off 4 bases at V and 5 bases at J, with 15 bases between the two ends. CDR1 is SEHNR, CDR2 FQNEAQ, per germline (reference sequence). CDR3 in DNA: TGTGCCAGCAGCTCCGAATCGGACAGAAACAATGAGCAGTTCTTC. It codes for CASSSESDRNNEQFF.